Each of the 6 T cell receptor beta chains below was sequenced from the same sample in a study of technical replicates of blood from a few donors. Repertoires were generated with immunoSEQ multiplex PCR, while TCRdb's copy carries only in-frame clones and drops some. Of 40,000 to 55,000 clones listed, roughly 95% are singletons. Sequenced: T cells isolated from PBMCs. The receptors originated from a human donor in good health.

As concerns this clone: Its ends do not fully match the called genes, so a read error is possible. The chain employs TRBV7-8 and TRBJ2-3; 11 bases agree with TRBD2. CDR3 length: 17 residues. CDR1 and CDR2 from the germline V gene are SGHVS and FQNEAQ. DNA of the CDR3: TGTGCCAGCAGTTTAGCGGGAGGGCCTTATAGCACAGATACGCAGTATTTT. This gives the protein CASSLAGGPYSTDTQYF.

The rearrangement joins TRBV18 to TRBJ2-2, with D unclear. The CDR3 covers 13 residues. Looked up from germline, CDR1 is KGHSH and CDR2 is LQKENI. The V gene lost 4 bases and the J gene lost 4 bases, with 7 bases spanning the gap. The CDR3 DNA reads as TGTGCCAGCTCACTTACATTCACCGGGGAGCTGTTTTTT. It is translated as CASSLTFTGELFF.

This clone was found once. This sequence joins TRBV5-1 and TRBJ2-7, with 11 bases aligning to TRBD2. This CDR3 contains 14 residues. Germline CDR1 reads SGHRS; CDR2 reads YFSETQ. J lost 1 base, V lost 7 bases, and 4 bases had no gene match. As DNA, the CDR3 is TGCGCCAGCGGGGGGACTAGCGGATCCTACGAGCAGTACTTC. As protein: CASGGTSGSYEQYF.

The V gene is TRBV4-1, the J gene TRBJ2-7, with 9 positions matching TRBD2. The length of the CDR3 is 16 residues. The V gene end was trimmed by 0 bases and the J gene end by 3 bases; junction bases not matched to a gene: 6. CDR1 is MGHRA, CDR2 YSYEKL, per germline. The CDR3 DNA follows: TGCGCCAGCAGCCAAGAATCCGGGACTAGCTTCTACGAGCAGTACTTC. It specifies CASSQESGTSFYEQYF.

The chain combines TRBV19 with TRBJ1-5; 8 bases agree with TRBD1. Trimming took 4 bases from V and 6 from J; bases not matched to a gene: 8. This CDR3 has 15 residues. Germline V gene sequence: CDR1 LNHDA, CDR2 SQIVND (reference sequence). CDR3 protein: CASSTDRTGPQPQHF. Here the CDR3 DNA reads TGTGCCAGTAGTACCGACAGGACAGGGCCTCAGCCCCAGCATTTT.

The rearrangement joins TRBV7-3 to TRBJ2-1; 12 nucleotides align to TRBD2. CDR3 length: 16 residues. Per the germline V gene, CDR1 is SGHTA and CDR2 is FQGTGA. The J segment lost 4 bases and the V segment lost 5 bases, leaving 6 bases of the junction unmatched. CDR3 residues: CASSPVGTSGYNEQFF. The CDR3 DNA is TGTGCCAGCAGCCCCGTCGGGACTAGCGGGTACAATGAGCAGTTCTTC.